What follows are 22 T cell receptor beta chains derived from one specimen sequenced in a study of cytomegalovirus exposure and HLA in healthy donors. The PCR used 60 Vbeta and 13 Jbeta primers. Profiling relied on immunoSEQ multiplex PCR, and the TCRdb table lists in-frame clones only, not all of them. The repertoire holds 100,000 to 140,000 clones, with roughly 76% as singletons. The source material was PBMCs. The receptor set was obtained from a man in his late teens or twenties in good health and CMV-seronegative.

The chain uses TRBV28 and TRBJ2-7; 7 bases are a match to TRBD1. The V and J ends lost 4 bases and 4 bases, in that order; junction bases with no gene match: 10. CDR3 length: 15 amino acids. From germline, CDR1 is MDHEN and CDR2 SYDVKM. CDR3 protein: CASSSSPGQTYEQYF. CDR3 DNA sequence: TGTGCCAGCAGTTCGTCTCCGGGACAGACATACGAGCAGTACTTC.

This chain links TRBV18 with TRBJ1-2; D call uncertain. CDR1 and CDR2 (germline): KGHSH, LQKENI. Trimming pared 3 bases from V and 8 bases from J, leaving 19 bases between. This CDR3 has 15 residues. CDR3 sequence reads: CASSPFLDLRNGYTF. DNA for the CDR3: TGTGCCAGCTCACCCTTTTTGGACTTACGGAACGGCTACACCTTC.

V gene TRBV6-6 combines with J gene TRBJ1-6; maybe TRBD1 (5 bases). V was cut by 6 bases and J by 6 bases, with 12 bases left in between. The CDR3 has 14 amino acids. The V gene's germline CDR1 is MNHNY and CDR2 SVGAGI (reference sequence). DNA for the CDR3: TGTGCCAGCAGAATTTTCGACAGTAATTCACCCCTCCACTTT. It encodes CASRIFDSNSPLHF.

This clone occurred once. The chain recombines TRBV4-2 with TRBJ2-7; 8 bases map to TRBD2. Losses at the gene ends were 0 bases for V and 1 base for J; bases not matched to a gene: 5. Germline V gives CDR1 LGHNA, CDR2 YNFKEQ. The CDR3 has 16 amino acids. The CDR3 DNA is TGTGCCAGCAGCCAAGAATGGACTAGCCCGTCCTACGAGCAGTACTTC. This translates into CASSQEWTSPSYEQYF.

CDR3 loop: CASSQDRGNYGYTF. In nucleotides, the CDR3 is TGTGCCAGCAGCCAGGACAGGGGGAACTATGGCTACACCTTC. V is TRBV14 and J is TRBJ1-2; 10 bases line up with TRBD1. The ends lost 3 bases at V and 2 bases at J; junction bases unmatched: 0. CDR1 is SGHDN and CDR2 is FVKESK in the germline V gene. The CDR3 length is 14 residues.

The V gene is TRBV10-1, the J gene TRBJ2-2; a weak D match, TRBD2 (6 bases). This CDR3 region has 18 residues. V dropped 0 bases and J dropped 5 bases, with 19 bases sitting between them. Germline V lookup: CDR1 WNHNN, CDR2 SYGVQD (reference sequence). CDR3 sequence: CASSESGGVPPLTGELFF. The CDR3 DNA reads as TGCGCCAGCAGTGAGTCCGGGGGAGTACCCCCACTTACCGGGGAGCTGTTTTTT.

V gene TRBV7-8 combines with J gene TRBJ1-2; D gene unclear. There are 15 residues in the CDR3. CDR1 is SGHVS, CDR2 FQNEAQ, per germline. Trimming removed 2 bases at V and 4 bases at J, with 14 bases between. The CDR3 region has the DNA TGTGCCAGCAGCTTAAGAGCGGGCTCCAGCTATGGCTACACCTTC. It translates to CASSLRAGSSYGYTF.

The rearrangement uses TRBV25-1 and TRBJ1-2; D is uncertain. The CDR3 is 13 amino acids. V lost 10 bases, J lost 3 bases, and 15 bases lay in between. Germline CDR1 reads MGHDK; CDR2 reads SYGVNS. The CDR3 protein is CATSLKADYGYTF. CDR3 sequence (DNA): TGTGCCACCTCTCTCAAAGCGGACTATGGCTACACCTTC.

This chain links TRBV6-5 with TRBJ2-1; D is possibly TRBD1 (5 bases). This CDR3 spans 14 amino acids. Trimming took off 0 bases at V and 10 bases at J, with 13 bases between the two ends. Germline V gives CDR1 MNHEY, CDR2 SVGAGI. DNA of the CDR3: TGTGCCAGCAGTTACTCGACGGGCAGGGCCGAGCAGTTCTTC. Encoded protein: CASSYSTGRAEQFF.

V gene TRBV28 combines with J gene TRBJ2-5; TRBD2 matches at 8 bases. With V trimmed by 6 bases and J by 1 base, 4 bases remained unmatched. CDR3 length equals 14 residues. The germline V gene has CDR1 MDHEN and CDR2 SYDVKM. CDR3 sequence reads: CASRSGGVQETQYF. The DNA of the CDR3 is TGTGCCAGCAGAAGCGGGGGAGTCCAAGAGACCCAGTACTTC.

The chain is built from TRBV11-2 and TRBJ2-7, with 8 bases matching TRBD2. Trimming at V came to 8 bases and at J to 4 bases, leaving 7 bases not matched to a gene. This CDR3 has 13 residues. In germline, CDR1 is SGHAT, CDR2 FQNNGV. This chain's CDR3 is CASLGGGQYEQYF. The CDR3 DNA is TGTGCCAGCTTGGGCGGGGGGCAATACGAGCAGTACTTC.

This sequence joins TRBV5-6 and TRBJ1-5; no clear D. CDR1 and CDR2 (germline): SGHDT, YYEEEE. This CDR3 contains 15 residues. Trimming removed 3 bases at V and 5 bases at J, with 15 bases between. CDR3 DNA: TGTGCCAGCAGCTCCATAGACGGACTAGATCAGCCCCAGCATTTT. Translated, it gives CASSSIDGLDQPQHF.

The J gene is TRBJ1-2, the V gene TRBV29-1; D perhaps matches TRBD1 (6 bases). The germline V gene encodes CDR1 SQVTM and CDR2 ANQGSEA. The ends were cut back, 8 bases at V and 7 bases at J, with 20 bases in the middle. The CDR3 sequence is 13 residues long. The DNA of the CDR3 is TGCAGCTTTGGGGCGGGAGGGGGGGGTGGCTACACCTTC. The encoded protein is CSFGAGGGGGYTF.

This chain joins TRBV6-1 and TRBJ1-1; D remains ambiguous. V lost 5 bases, J lost 5 bases, and 15 bases lay in between. Looked up from germline, CDR1 is MNHNS and CDR2 is SASEGT. The CDR3 spans 14 residues. The CDR3 is CASSPFTGSTEAFF. Here the CDR3 DNA reads TGTGCCAGCAGTCCATTTACGGGGTCGACTGAAGCTTTCTTT.

In the case of this clone: Other DNA variants within this sample encode the same CDR3. The rearrangement links TRBV2 to TRBJ1-1; D is unclear. Germline V lookup: CDR1 SNHLY, CDR2 FYNNEI. The CDR3 has 13 amino acids. V shed 3 bases and J shed 5 bases, with 10 bases lying between them. This chain's CDR3 is CASSEAGRTEAFF. The CDR3 region has the DNA TGTGCCAGCAGTGAGGCTGGGAGAACTGAAGCTTTCTTT.

This clone has more than one count but fewer than ten. The CDR3 DNA follows: TGCGCCAGCAGCCAAGGGTCTAATCTAGGTGAGCAGTTCTTC. It encodes CASSQGSNLGEQFF. The rearrangement joins TRBV4-3 to TRBJ2-1; D remains unclear. CDR3 length equals 14 residues. Trimming stripped 1 base from V and 9 bases from J, with 13 bases between. Germline V gene sequence: CDR1 LGHNA, CDR2 YSLEER.

Of note for this clone: Other nucleotide sequences in the sample specify the same CDR3. The rearrangement uses TRBV15 and TRBJ1-2; the D gene is possibly TRBD1 (5 bases). Germline lookup yields CDR1 LNHNV and CDR2 YYDKDF (reference sequence). The CDR3 extends over 13 amino acids. V was trimmed by 0 bases and J by 8 bases, leaving 10 bases between them. In nucleotides, the CDR3 is TGTGCCACCAGCAGAGATAGGAGGGACGGCTACACCTTC. Its translation: CATSRDRRDGYTF.

CDR3 nucleotides: TGCAGCGTCAGACAATCGAACACCGGGGAGCTGTTTTTT. It codes for CSVRQSNTGELFF. The chain carries TRBV29-1 and TRBJ2-2; D is undetermined. Germline V lookup: CDR1 SQVTM, CDR2 ANQGSEA. V shed 6 bases and J shed 0 bases, with 8 bases lying between them. There are 13 residues in the CDR3.

The chain carries TRBV19 and TRBJ1-2; TRBD1 agrees at 7 bases. The ends lost 4 bases at V and 7 bases at J; junction bases unmatched: 3. Looked up from germline, CDR1 is LNHDA and CDR2 is SQIVND (reference sequence). This CDR3 spans 12 amino acids. The CDR3 reads CASSTDRAGYTF. CDR3 nucleotide sequence: TGTGCCAGTAGTACCGACAGGGCTGGCTACACCTTC.

This chain connects TRBV7-9 to TRBJ2-7; 9 bases fit TRBD1. V was pared by 2 bases and J by 7 bases, with 12 bases of the junction left unmatched. Germline values: CDR1 SEHNR, CDR2 FQNEAQ (reference sequence). This CDR3 spans 16 amino acids. The CDR3 loop reads CASSLPGTGSLWEQYF. The CDR3 DNA reads as TGTGCCAGCAGCTTACCCGGGACAGGGAGCTTGTGGGAGCAGTACTTC.

The V and J genes are TRBV6-5 and TRBJ2-3; 12 nucleotides match TRBD1. J lost 14 bases, V lost 6 bases, and 12 bases had no gene match. CDR1 MNHEY and CDR2 SVGAGI come from the germline V gene. This CDR3 contains 14 residues. CDR3 sequence: CASRTGTGGSRLYF. CDR3 DNA: TGTGCCAGCAGGACCGGGACAGGGGGCAGCCGGTTGTATTTT.

The rearrangement uses TRBV9 and TRBJ1-5, with D hard to call. Germline V gives CDR1 SGDLS, CDR2 YYNGEE. Trimming cost V 0 bases and J 7 bases, with 11 bases left between them. The CDR3 length is 14 residues. The CDR3 nucleotides read TGTGCCAGCAGCGTAGCGGAGGGCGGACAGCCCCAGCATTTT. This gives the protein CASSVAEGGQPQHF. Complete variable domain (other parts from reference TRBV9 and TRBJ1-5): DSGVTQTPKHLITATGQRVTLRCSPRSGDLSVYWYQQSLDQGLQFLIQYYNGEERAKGNILERFSAQQFPDLHSELNLSSLELGDSALYFCASSVAEGGQPQHFGDGTRLSIL.